This TCR beta chain was documented in a study of blood T cell repertoires in COVID-19. At the level of the study: The United States, Italy and Spain were the sources of the acute and convalescent COVID-19 samples. PBMCs, B-cell-depleted T cells, or T cells were the source of the cDNA or gDNA that made up the material.

The assay was immunoSEQ multiplex PCR, and TCRdb's table has in-frame clones only and misses some. The data show 200,000 to 250,000 clones, approximately 86% seen once. This receptor was taken from a human donor in a cohort sampled during active COVID-19. The sample taken for sequencing was peripheral blood.

The CDR3 sequence is CASSEARAGGYTDTQYF. The CDR3, as DNA: TGTGCCAGCAGTGAAGCGCGTGCCGGGGGGTACACAGATACGCAGTATTTT. V and J are TRBV2 and TRBJ2-3, with 7 bases identical to TRBD2. Germline assignment: CDR1 SNHLY and CDR2 FYNNEI. V trimming: 0 bases; J trimming: 2 bases; junction bases outside the gene matches: 8. This CDR3 is 17 amino acids long.